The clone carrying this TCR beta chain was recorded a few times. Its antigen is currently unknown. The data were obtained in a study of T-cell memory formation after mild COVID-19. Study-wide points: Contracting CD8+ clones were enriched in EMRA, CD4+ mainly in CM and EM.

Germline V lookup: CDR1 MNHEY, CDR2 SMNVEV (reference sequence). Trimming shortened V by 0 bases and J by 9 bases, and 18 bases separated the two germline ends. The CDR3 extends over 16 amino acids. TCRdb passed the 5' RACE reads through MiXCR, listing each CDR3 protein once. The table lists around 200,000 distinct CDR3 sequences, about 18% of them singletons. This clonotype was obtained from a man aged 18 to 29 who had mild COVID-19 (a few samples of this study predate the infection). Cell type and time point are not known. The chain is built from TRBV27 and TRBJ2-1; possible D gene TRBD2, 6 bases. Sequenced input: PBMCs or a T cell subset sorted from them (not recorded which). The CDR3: CASSLSQRVRIGEQFF. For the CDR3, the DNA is TGTGCCAGCAGTTTATCCCAGCGGGTTCGTATTGGTGAGCAGTTCTTC.